The T cell receptor (beta chain) under discussion was sequenced for a study of identical twins. Germline-derived CDR1 and CDR2 are SGHRS and YFSETQ. This CDR3 has 18 amino acids. V trimming: 0 bases; J trimming: 8 bases; junction bases outside the gene matches: 9. General study results and limits: Cross-sectional statistical analysis, not tracking of the same donors, underpinned the conclusions.

TCRdb reprocessed the 5' RACE reads with MiXCR, giving one entry per CDR3 protein. This table holds some 500,000 distinct CDR3 sequences, 9.6% found once. This clonotype was picked up a small number of times. Its specificity is not known. In addition, the sample was reused for a study of yellow fever vaccine responses in identical twins. That work states: The authors reported partly convergent, partly personalized vaccine responses in identical twins.

The chain links TRBV5-1 to TRBJ2-1; 15 nucleotides agree with TRBD2. Sequenced sample: PBMCs. This sequence was found in a woman younger than 30 in good health. The CDR3 here is CASSLARGLAGGQDEQFF. CDR3 in DNA: TGCGCCAGCAGCTTGGCCAGGGGACTAGCGGGAGGCCAGGATGAGCAGTTCTTC.